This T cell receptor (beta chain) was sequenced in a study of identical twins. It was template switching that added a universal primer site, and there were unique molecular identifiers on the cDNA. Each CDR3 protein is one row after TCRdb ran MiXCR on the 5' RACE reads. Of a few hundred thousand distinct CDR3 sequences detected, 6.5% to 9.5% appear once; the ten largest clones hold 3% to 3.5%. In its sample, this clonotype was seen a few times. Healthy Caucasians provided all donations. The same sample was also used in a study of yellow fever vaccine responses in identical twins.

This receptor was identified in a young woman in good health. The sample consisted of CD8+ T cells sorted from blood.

The DNA of the CDR3 is TGTGCCAGCAGTTTACTAGCGGGAGGATATGGTGGGGCCAACGTCCTGACTTTC. Translation gives CASSLLAGGYGGANVLTF. The chain carries TRBV27 and TRBJ2-6, with 11 nucleotides matching TRBD2. Trimming took 2 bases from V and 3 from J; bases not matched to a gene: 6. The length of the CDR3 is 18 residues. Germline V lookup: CDR1 MNHEY, CDR2 SMNVEV (reference sequence). Combining the CDR3 with reference TRBV27 and TRBJ2-6 gives the whole variable domain EAQVTQNPRYLITVTGKKLTVTCSQNMNHEYMSWYRQDPGLGLRQIYYSMNVEVTDKGDVPEGYKVSRKEKRNFPLILESPSPNQTSLYFCASSLLAGGYGGANVLTFGAGSRLTVL.